The 19 T cell receptor beta chains below were found in one sample sequenced in a study of blood T cells in healthy people across ages. A second about 6 to 12 cycle PCR used barcoded and J-beta primers. TCRdb recomputed calls from the 5' RACE reads with MiXCR, one row per CDR3 protein. The table lists some 1.7 million distinct CDR3 sequences, roughly 28% of them singletons. The specimen sequenced was blood. These receptors all come from a woman in her 30s in good health.

The rearrangement joins TRBV5-6 to TRBJ2-7; no reliable D call. V lost 6 bases and J lost 7, with 11 bases in between. This CDR3 has 11 residues. Germline V gene lookup returns CDR1 SGHDT and CDR2 YYEEEE. CDR3 in amino acids: CASTKMYEQYF. The DNA of the CDR3 is TGTGCCAGCACCAAGATGTATGAGCAGTACTTC. Complete variable domain (other parts from reference TRBV5-6 and TRBJ2-7): DAGVTQSPTHLIKTRGQQVTLRCSPKSGHDTVSWYQQALGQGPQFIFQYYEEEERQRGNFPDRFSGHQFPNYSSELNVNALLLGDSALYLCASTKMYEQYFGPGTRLTVT.

This clonotype was found many times. The gene calls are TRBV20-1 and TRBJ2-4; D not resolved. This CDR3 spans 13 amino acids. Trimming shortened V by 4 bases and J by 0 bases, and 7 bases separated the two germline ends. Germline CDR1 reads DFQATT; CDR2 reads SNEGSKA (reference sequence). The CDR3 reads CSATVPAKNIQYF. CDR3 coding DNA: TGCAGTGCTACGGTCCCAGCCAAAAACATTCAGTACTTC.

Of note for this clonotype: Relative to the germline gene, one junction end is altered; a read error may explain this. The chain uses TRBV12-3 or TRBV12-4 and TRBJ2-3; maybe TRBD2 (5 bases). The CDR3 covers 14 residues. In DNA, the CDR3 is TGTGCCAGCAGACAAAGCGGAAAGGGAGATGCGCAGTATTTT. Encoded protein: CASRQSGKGDAQYF.

This clonotype came up a few times. The V call is TRBV7-8, the J call TRBJ2-7, with D hard to call. The CDR3 is 14 amino acids. Germline V gene data show CDR1 as SGHVS and CDR2 as FQNEAQ. The V and J ends lost 5 bases and 2 bases respectively, with 13 bases between them. The CDR3 nucleotides are TGTGCCAGCAGCGAAACCTCTTTGGCCTACGAGCAGTACTTC. It codes for CASSETSLAYEQYF.

V usage is TRBV7-2 and J usage is TRBJ2-7; 7 bases map to TRBD2. Germline CDR1 reads SGHTA; CDR2 reads FQGNSA. This CDR3 region has 15 residues. V lost 3 bases and J lost 4; bases outside the gene matches: 9. The CDR3 DNA reads TGTGCCAGCAGCTTCGACCGGGAGGCGACGTACGAGCAGTACTTC. Its translation: CASSFDREATYEQYF.

This clonotype was counted ten times or more. The chain uses TRBV29-1 and TRBJ1-2; tentative D call: TRBD1 (5 bases). The V end was cut by 7 bases, the J end by 4 bases, with 16 bases between. In germline, CDR1 is SQVTM, CDR2 ANQGSEA. This CDR3 is built from 13 residues. In nucleotides, the CDR3 is TGCAGCGCAACGCGGGCTAGGGGCTATGGCTACACCTTC. Translated, it gives CSATRARGYGYTF.

Comment on this clonotype: A much larger clone differs by one base, so this may be a read error. The V gene is TRBV12-3 or TRBV12-4, the J gene TRBJ2-3, with D possibly being TRBD2 (6 bases). The CDR3 runs 12 residues. This CDR3 reads CASSITGDMQYF. The CDR3 coding sequence is TGTGCCAGCAGCATCACGGGGGATATGCAGTATTTT.

This clonotype was detected a few times. V and J are TRBV12-3 or TRBV12-4 and TRBJ2-5; D unclear. This CDR3 contains 13 residues. The ends were cut back, 6 bases at V and 1 base at J, with 9 bases in the middle. As DNA, the CDR3 is TGTGCCAGCAGAGGCAGAACCCAAGAGACCCAGTACTTC. Its protein is CASRGRTQETQYF.

The chain couples TRBV5-1 to TRBJ1-2, with a weak D call TRBD1 (5 bases). The CDR3 is made up of 14 amino acids. Germline assignment: CDR1 SGHRS and CDR2 YFSETQ. Trimming pared 4 bases from V and 7 bases from J, leaving 17 bases between. CDR3 amino acids: CASSVDTTRGGYTF. Here the CDR3 DNA reads TGCGCCAGCAGCGTGGACACCACGCGGGGTGGCTACACCTTC.

This sequence joins TRBV11-2 and TRBJ2-1; D gene unclear. The end of the DNA fits TRBJ2-7 better, so the J call may be wrong. This CDR3 contains 16 residues. CDR1 is SGHAT, CDR2 FQNNGV, per germline. CDR3 amino acids: CASSSHGVSLYNEQYF. The CDR3 DNA is TGTGCCAGCAGCTCGCATGGGGTCAGCCTTTACAATGAGCAGTACTTC.

The sample holds a few counts of this clonotype. This chain connects TRBV5-1 to TRBJ1-2, with 9 bases that match TRBD1. The germline CDR1 and CDR2 sequences are SGHRS and YFSETQ. The CDR3 loop spans 13 amino acids. Germline trimming cut 7 bases from V and 8 bases from J; bases unmatched to any gene: 9. CDR3 amino acids: CASGTGQGGGYTF. In nucleotides, the CDR3 is TGCGCCAGCGGAACGGGACAGGGTGGCGGCTACACCTTC.

This clonotype has only a few counts. This chain links TRBV12-3 or TRBV12-4 with TRBJ2-1; a possible D gene is TRBD2 (6 bases). V lost 2 bases and J lost 5, with 13 bases in between. This CDR3 is built from 15 residues. The CDR3 region has the DNA TGTGCCAGCAGTTTATCTAGCGTCCTTGACAATGAGCAGTTCTTC. Translation gives CASSLSSVLDNEQFF.

There are a few counts of this clonotype. The J gene is TRBJ1-1, the V gene TRBV6-2 or TRBV6-3, with D hard to call. From germline, CDR1 is MNHEY and CDR2 SVGEGT. Trimming removed 6 bases at V and 3 bases at J, with 5 bases between. The CDR3 spans 11 residues. The CDR3 loop is CASSRHTEAFF. For the CDR3, the DNA is TGTGCCAGCAGCCGTCACACTGAAGCTTTCTTT.

The chain recombines TRBV20-1 with TRBJ1-2; D remains unclear. CDR3 size: 15 residues. Germline V gene sequence: CDR1 DFQATT, CDR2 SNEGSKA (reference sequence). Trimming pared 4 bases from V and 8 bases from J, leaving 23 bases between. CDR3 coding DNA: TGCAGTGCTAACGACCCTAGGGAGAGGGCTCCCGGCTACACCTTC. Its translation: CSANDPRERAPGYTF.

This clonotype occurred many times. This sequence joins TRBV5-1 and TRBJ2-5, with D unresolved. Germline values: CDR1 SGHRS, CDR2 YFSETQ. Trimming removed 5 bases at V and 1 base at J, with 12 bases between. The CDR3 totals 14 residues. In DNA form, the CDR3 reads TGCGCCAGCAGACCAGACACTTTCCAAGAGACCCAGTACTTC. It codes for CASRPDTFQETQYF.

As to this clonotype: Its ends do not fully match the called genes, so a read error is possible. The chain combines TRBV7-2 with TRBJ1-2; TRBD1 matches at 7 bases. Germline-derived CDR1 and CDR2 are SGHTA and FQGNSA. There are 13 residues in the CDR3. CDR3 nucleotides: TGTGTCAGCAGCCAGAGGGACAGCTATGGCTACACCTTC. Protein: CVSSQRDSYGYTF. The complete variable domain, with remaining parts taken from reference TRBV7-2 and TRBJ1-2, reads GAGVSQSPSNKVTEKGKDVELRCDPISGHTALYWYRQSLGQGLEFLIYFQGNSAPDKSGLPSDRFSAERTGGSVSTLTIQRTQQEDSAVYLCVSSQRDSYGYTFGSGTRLTVV.

This clonotype was seen only a few times. The chain employs TRBV5-1 and TRBJ1-5; D is unclear. The CDR3 runs to 14 residues. Germline V gene lookup returns CDR1 SGHRS and CDR2 YFSETQ. V shed 1 base and J shed 0 bases, with 5 bases lying between them. CDR3 in amino acids: CASSLMRSNQPQHF. DNA of the CDR3: TGCGCCAGCAGCTTGATGCGTAGCAATCAGCCCCAGCATTTT.

In DNA form, the CDR3 reads TGTGCCAGCAGCTCCAACAGGAGGTCCGGGGAGCTGTTTTTT. It yields the protein CASSSNRRSGELFF. The gene calls are TRBV7-3 and TRBJ2-2; D possibly matches TRBD1 or TRBD2 (5 bases each). V lost 4 bases and J 6 bases, leaving 12 bases between the germline ends. Germline V gene lookup returns CDR1 SGHTA and CDR2 FQGTGA. There are 14 residues in the CDR3.

This clonotype was found a few times. CDR3 sequence: CASRLTGGAGELFF. The CDR3, as DNA: TGCGCCAGCAGACTTACAGGGGGCGCCGGGGAGCTGTTTTTT. The chain carries TRBV4-1 and TRBJ2-2; 9 bases map to TRBD1. After removal of 6 bases from V and 6 bases from J, the junction contained 5 bases not matched to a gene. CDR3 length: 14 residues. In germline, CDR1 is MGHRA, CDR2 YSYEKL.